The 19 T cell receptor beta chains below were found in one sample sequenced in a study of blood T cell repertoires in COVID-19. The repertoire was sequenced with immunoSEQ multiplex PCR; TCRdb's copy has only in-frame clones and lacks some. Of around 70,000 clones listed, 80% are singletons. Sequencing used peripheral blood. These receptors originate from an older man who had recovered from COVID-19.

The chain carries TRBV7-2 and TRBJ2-2, with TRBD1 matching over 9 bases. V lost 5 bases, J lost 4 bases, and 8 bases stayed unmatched. From germline, CDR1 is SGHTA and CDR2 FQGNSA. The CDR3 totals 16 residues. DNA for the CDR3: TGTGCCAGCAGCGTTACAGGGGGCTGGAGCACCGGGGAGCTGTTTTTT. Translation: CASSVTGGWSTGELFF. The full variable domain, completed using reference TRBV7-2 and TRBJ2-2, is GAGVSQSPSNKVTEKGKDVELRCDPISGHTALYWYRQSLGQGLEFLIYFQGNSAPDKSGLPSDRFSAERTGGSVSTLTIQRTQQEDSAVYLCASSVTGGWSTGELFFGEGSRLTVL.

V gene TRBV6-2 or TRBV6-3 combines with J gene TRBJ2-1, with D tentatively TRBD2 (7 bases). CDR1 and CDR2 from the germline V gene are MNHEY and SVGEGT. V was clipped by 5 bases and J by 6 bases, with 17 bases between them. CDR3 length: 15 amino acids. CDR3 loop: CASSLPGGAFNEQFF. CDR3 coding DNA: TGTGCCAGCAGTCTTCCGGGGGGCGCATTCAATGAGCAGTTCTTC.

The chain links TRBV18 to TRBJ2-1, with 8 bases matching TRBD1. This CDR3 is built from 16 residues. CDR1 and CDR2 from the germline V gene are KGHSH and LQKENI. V gave up 3 bases and J gave up 5 bases; unmatched junction bases: 9. This CDR3 reads CASSPIWGQDNNEQFF. The CDR3 nucleotides are TGTGCCAGCTCACCCATTTGGGGACAGGACAACAATGAGCAGTTCTTC.

This clone was seen more than once but under ten times. The chain recombines TRBV19 with TRBJ2-6, with a weak D call TRBD2 (5 bases). V shed 3 bases and J shed 1 base, with 16 bases lying between them. This CDR3 is built from 18 residues. Germline assignment: CDR1 LNHDA and CDR2 SQIVND (reference sequence). CDR3 sequence: CASSMRVGLASGANVLTF. The CDR3 nucleotides read TGTGCCAGTAGTATGAGAGTAGGACTTGCTTCTGGGGCCAACGTCCTGACTTTC.

The V call is TRBV5-1, the J call TRBJ2-2; 8 nucleotides align to TRBD2. The J segment lost 3 bases and the V segment lost 0 bases, leaving 4 bases of the junction unmatched. This CDR3 is built from 16 residues. CDR1 is SGHRS and CDR2 is YFSETQ in the germline V gene. The CDR3 reads CASSLVTSGDTGELFF. In DNA form, the CDR3 reads TGCGCCAGCAGCTTGGTCACTAGCGGAGACACCGGGGAGCTGTTTTTT.

V and J are TRBV7-9 and TRBJ2-7, with 7 positions matching TRBD1. J gave up 2 bases and V 2 bases, and 9 bases lay outside the gene matches. The CDR3 runs 16 residues. Germline CDR1 is SEHNR and CDR2 is FQNEAQ (reference sequence). Here the CDR3 reads CASSLKGGQVPYEQYF. The CDR3 DNA reads as TGTGCCAGCAGCTTAAAGGGTGGACAGGTCCCCTACGAGCAGTACTTC. The full variable domain, completed using reference TRBV7-9 and TRBJ2-7, is DTGVSQNPRHKITKRGQNVTFRCDPISEHNRLYWYRQTLGQGPEFLTYFQNEAQLEKSRLLSDRFSAERPKGSFSTLEIQRTEQGDSAMYLCASSLKGGQVPYEQYFGPGTRLTVT.

This sequence joins TRBV6-5 and TRBJ2-7; the match to TRBD2 covers 9 bases. Germline V CDR1 and CDR2: MNHEY, SVGAGI. This CDR3 is 16 amino acids long. The trim removed 0 bases at V and 3 bases at J, leaving 6 bases unmatched. The CDR3 here is CASSYSVPSGDYEQYF. The CDR3 coding sequence is TGTGCCAGCAGTTACTCGGTGCCTAGCGGGGACTACGAGCAGTACTTC.

The chain carries TRBV30 and TRBJ1-2; 9 nucleotides line up with TRBD1. The CDR3 contains 13 residues. Germline lookup yields CDR1 GTSNPN and CDR2 SVGIG (reference sequence). J lost 0 bases, V lost 8 bases, and 4 bases had no gene match. CDR3 sequence (DNA): TGTGCCGGCCGACAGGGGGCTAACTATGGCTACACCTTC. Amino acids: CAGRQGANYGYTF.

This chain joins TRBV15 and TRBJ1-4; D gene ambiguous. V shed 1 base and J shed 0 bases, with 6 bases lying between them. Germline CDR1 reads LNHNV; CDR2 reads YYDKDF (reference sequence). This CDR3 is 15 amino acids long. The CDR3 DNA is TGTGCCACCAGCAGAGGGACTGCAACTAATGAAAAACTGTTTTTT. Its protein is CATSRGTATNEKLFF.

This clone was seen a single time. The chain uses TRBV28 and TRBJ2-5; 14 nucleotides agree with TRBD2. V dropped 3 bases and J dropped 4; count of bases not matched to a gene: 10. CDR1 MDHEN and CDR2 SYDVKM come from the germline V gene. This CDR3 region has 18 residues. CDR3 region: CASSFFGLAGGLRETQYF. CDR3 DNA sequence: TGTGCCAGCAGTTTTTTCGGACTAGCGGGAGGTCTTCGAGAGACCCAGTACTTC.

J is TRBJ2-7 and V is TRBV10-2; 10 bases map to TRBD2. Germline V gene lookup returns CDR1 WSHSY and CDR2 SAAADI. V lost 6 bases and J lost 6; bases outside the gene matches: 17. This CDR3 spans 17 amino acids. CDR3 nucleotide sequence: TGCGCCAGCAGACTCACTAGCGGGATAACAGGGACGCTCGAGCAGTACTTC. Translation gives CASRLTSGITGTLEQYF.

This chain connects TRBV5-1 to TRBJ2-5, with 10 positions matching TRBD1. Trimming at V came to 3 bases and at J to 4 bases, leaving 6 bases not matched to a gene. CDR3 size: 15 residues. Germline V lookup: CDR1 SGHRS, CDR2 YFSETQ. The CDR3, as DNA: TGCGCCAGCAGCTCGGGACGGACAGGGGGAGAGACCCAGTACTTC. Translated: CASSSGRTGGETQYF. Using reference TRBV5-1 and TRBJ2-5 for the parts outside the CDR3, the full variable domain is KAGVTQTPRYLIKTRGQQVTLSCSPISGHRSVSWYQQTPGQGLQFLFEYFSETQRNKGNFPGRFSGRQFSNSRSEMNVSTLELGDSALYLCASSSGRTGGETQYFGPGTRLLVL.

This clone rates as medium-sized. The V gene is TRBV5-6, the J gene TRBJ2-7, with TRBD1 as a possible D gene (5 bases). There are 16 residues in the CDR3. V was shortened by 1 base and J by 3 bases, with 17 bases between the two germline ends. Germline V CDR1 and CDR2: SGHDT, YYEEEE. The CDR3 spells CASSLRLATVIYEQYF. The CDR3 DNA follows: TGTGCCAGCAGCTTGAGGCTGGCGACAGTCATCTACGAGCAGTACTTC.

The CDR3 DNA reads TGTGCCAGCAGCTCATCTGCGGGGGGGCCTCACAATGAGCAGTTCTTC. It codes for CASSSSAGGPHNEQFF. The chain recombines TRBV7-2 with TRBJ2-1; TRBD2 matches at 9 bases. Germline CDR1 reads SGHTA; CDR2 reads FQGNSA. With V trimmed by 4 bases and J by 5 bases, 9 bases remained unmatched. The CDR3 totals 16 residues.

The chain recombines TRBV5-1 with TRBJ2-7; a weak D match, TRBD1 (6 bases). In germline, CDR1 is SGHRS, CDR2 YFSETQ. The CDR3 has 15 amino acids. V was pared by 4 bases and J by 2 bases, with 16 bases between. The CDR3 DNA is TGCGCCAGCAGCGACAGTAGACAGGCACCCTACGAGCAGTACTTC. This translates into CASSDSRQAPYEQYF.

The chain combines TRBV19 with TRBJ2-2; possible D gene TRBD2, 6 bases. V lost 7 bases and J 3 bases, leaving 9 bases between the germline ends. Per germline, CDR1 LNHDA and CDR2 SQIVND (reference sequence). CDR3 length: 13 amino acids. This chain's CDR3 is CASKKRDTGELFF. CDR3 in DNA: TGTGCCAGTAAAAAGCGGGACACCGGGGAGCTGTTTTTT. The complete variable domain, with remaining parts taken from reference TRBV19 and TRBJ2-2, reads DGGITQSPKYLFRKEGQNVTLSCEQNLNHDAMYWYRQDPGQGLRLIYYSQIVNDFQKGDIAEGYSVSREKKESFPLTVTSAQKNPTAFYLCASKKRDTGELFFGEGSRLTVL.

This clone was counted a few times. The V gene is TRBV12-3 or TRBV12-4, the J gene TRBJ1-1, with D unclear. Trimming cost V 3 bases and J 8 bases, with 13 bases left between them. This CDR3 region has 13 residues. The CDR3 sequence is CASSFGIKREAFF. CDR3 coding DNA: TGTGCCAGCAGTTTCGGGATAAAGAGGGAAGCTTTCTTT.

V and J are TRBV19 and TRBJ1-4, with D unclear. Germline loops: CDR1 LNHDA, CDR2 SQIVND (reference sequence). Trimming took off 7 bases at V and 4 bases at J, with 13 bases between the two ends. This CDR3 contains 14 residues. The CDR3 loop is CASTRRQNNEKLFF. The CDR3 DNA follows: TGTGCCAGTACGCGGCGGCAGAATAATGAAAAACTGTTTTTT.

The chain recombines TRBV18 with TRBJ2-5; D uncertain. The CDR3 totals 16 residues. The V gene's germline CDR1 is KGHSH and CDR2 LQKENI. V was pared by 6 bases and J by 1 base, with 18 bases between. CDR3 protein: CASSLIEDSTQETQYF. The CDR3 DNA sequence: TGTGCCAGCTCCCTCATAGAAGACTCCACCCAAGAGACCCAGTACTTC.